The 15 T cell receptor beta chains listed next were all sequenced from one sample in a study of blood T cell repertoires in COVID-19. TCRdb keeps only in-frame clones here, not all; method: immunoSEQ multiplex PCR. The sample carries roughly 200,000 clones, roughly 82% recorded once. The source material was PBMCs or T cells enriched from blood (not recorded which). The source is a woman in her 30s who had recovered from COVID-19.

The chain joins TRBV3-1 (or the pseudogene TRBV3-2) to TRBJ2-7; the D gene is possibly TRBD1 (6 bases). The CDR3 loop spans 13 amino acids. V shed 1 base and J shed 4 bases, with 8 bases lying between them. Germline CDR1 is LGHDT and CDR2 is YNNKEL (reference sequence). CDR3 region: CASSQGTDYEQYF. The CDR3, as DNA: TGTGCCAGCAGCCAAGGGACAGATTACGAGCAGTACTTC.

J is TRBJ1-1 and V is TRBV12-3 or TRBV12-4, with TRBD1 matching over 7 bases. The CDR3 spans 13 residues. V lost 6 bases and J lost 1; bases outside the gene matches: 2. CDR3 in DNA: TGTGCCAGCAGAAGACAGGGGAACACTGAAGCTTTCTTT. Translating gives CASRRQGNTEAFF.

The V gene is TRBV12-3 or TRBV12-4, the J gene TRBJ1-6, with D uncertain. The germline V and J ends were trimmed by 5 bases and 8 bases, with 10 bases remaining between them. The CDR3 is 13 residues long. This CDR3 reads CASSRGGDSPLHF. For the CDR3, the DNA is TGTGCCAGCAGTCGCGGCGGCGATTCACCCCTCCACTTT.

This chain joins TRBV2 and TRBJ2-3, with 10 bases identical to TRBD1. The CDR3 runs 15 residues. With V trimmed by 6 bases and J by 3 bases, 6 bases remained unmatched. Germline CDR1 and CDR2: SNHLY and FYNNEI. CDR3 protein: CASRAGTGETDTQYF. CDR3 coding DNA: TGTGCCAGCAGAGCCGGGACAGGGGAGACAGATACGCAGTATTTT. The variable domain in full, completed from reference TRBV2 and TRBJ2-3, reads EPEVTQTPSHQVTQMGQEVILRCVPISNHLYFYWYRQILGQKVEFLVSFYNNEISEKSEIFDDQFSVERPDGSNFTLKIRSTKLEDSAMYFCASRAGTGETDTQYFGPGTRLTVL.

The chain couples TRBV7-2 to TRBJ2-3; maybe TRBD2 (6 bases). Trimming cost V 11 bases and J 2 bases, with 14 bases left between them. Germline lookup yields CDR1 SGHTA and CDR2 FQGNSA. The CDR3 has 13 amino acids. CDR3 protein: CAGGTRTTDTQYF. The CDR3 region has the DNA TGTGCCGGAGGGACTCGTACCACAGATACGCAGTATTTT.

The CDR3 loop reads CASSAIGSSVSTDTQYF. CDR3 in DNA: TGCGCCAGCAGCGCTATTGGTTCTAGCGTCAGCACAGATACGCAGTATTTT. The chain couples TRBV4-1 to TRBJ2-3; perhaps TRBD2 as D (6 bases). The CDR3 loop spans 17 amino acids. Germline V lookup: CDR1 MGHRA, CDR2 YSYEKL. Trimming left V 5 bases short and J 0 bases short, with 18 bases between.

The rearrangement links TRBV5-1 to TRBJ1-5; no definite D call. The CDR3 runs to 14 residues. CDR1 and CDR2 from the germline V gene are SGHRS and YFSETQ. The V gene lost 0 bases and the J gene lost 2 bases, with 6 bases spanning the gap. The CDR3 loop is CASSLAGGNQPQHF. The CDR3 region has the DNA TGCGCCAGCAGCTTGGCCGGTGGCAATCAGCCCCAGCATTTT.

V gene TRBV21-1 combines with J gene TRBJ2-7; the table's D call, TRBD2, has no DNA check behind it. TRBV21-1 is recorded as a pseudogene. The length of the CDR3 is 16 residues. The CDR3 spells CASSKGRLAGTYEQYF. The CDR3 DNA reads as TGTGCCAGCAGCAAAGGAAGACTAGCGGGTACCTACGAGCAGTACTTC.

This chain connects TRBV6-5 to TRBJ1-2; D gene unclear. The CDR3 is 11 residues long. Germline CDR1 is MNHEY and CDR2 is SVGAGI. Trimming removed 7 bases at V and 2 bases at J, with 5 bases between. CDR3 sequence (DNA): TGTGCCAGCACGCAGAACTATGGCTACACCTTC. Translated: CASTQNYGYTF.

The chain employs TRBV7-9 and TRBJ1-4, with D hard to call. The CDR3 has 16 amino acids. Germline V gene sequence: CDR1 SEHNR, CDR2 FQNEAQ (reference sequence). Trimming pared 4 bases from V and 0 bases from J, leaving 12 bases between. Written as DNA, the CDR3 is TGTGCCAGCAGCTCCGGACGCGGGGCAACTAATGAAAAACTGTTTTTT. Amino acids: CASSSGRGATNEKLFF.

This clone was found a few times. CDR3 DNA: TGTGCCAGCAGTTTAGCCGGGAGGACCTTCTATGGCTACACCTTC. The encoded protein is CASSLAGRTFYGYTF. The chain employs TRBV28 and TRBJ1-2; the D is unclear. V lost 2 bases, J lost 4 bases, and 14 bases lay in between. The CDR3 length is 15 residues. Germline V gives CDR1 MDHEN, CDR2 SYDVKM.

The chain recombines TRBV19 with TRBJ2-2, with D maybe TRBD2 (5 bases). The CDR3 has 15 residues. Germline values: CDR1 LNHDA, CDR2 SQIVND (reference sequence). Trimming took 1 base from V and 0 from J, leaving 6 bases between them. Written as DNA, the CDR3 is TGTGCCAGTAGTATAGGGGAGACGAACACCGGGGAGCTGTTTTTT. This sequence encodes CASSIGETNTGELFF.

This clone was counted a single time. The CDR3 DNA follows: TGTGCCAGCAGCTTAGCGGGGCTAGTGGAGGAGACCCAGTACTTC. This codes for CASSLAGLVEETQYF. V usage is TRBV7-2 and J usage is TRBJ2-5; TRBD1 is a possible D gene (5 bases). Germline V gene sequence: CDR1 SGHTA, CDR2 FQGNSA. The ends were cut back, 0 bases at V and 5 bases at J, with 13 bases in the middle. The CDR3 has 15 residues.

In this sample, this clone turned up many times. The J gene is TRBJ2-7, the V gene TRBV6-5, with a weak D call TRBD1 (5 bases). The germline V gene encodes CDR1 MNHEY and CDR2 SVGAGI. This CDR3 is built from 16 residues. Deletions cut 4 bases from V and 0 bases from J, with 16 bases between. Here the CDR3 DNA reads TGTGCCAGCAGTTCCCCTTCAGGGCCCACCTCCTACGAGCAGTACTTC. Its protein is CASSSPSGPTSYEQYF.

This sequence joins TRBV18 and TRBJ2-3, with no clear D. V was shortened by 5 bases and J by 2 bases, with 20 bases between the two germline ends. The CDR3 consists of 17 residues. Germline values: CDR1 KGHSH, CDR2 LQKENI. Here the CDR3 DNA reads TGTGCCAGCTCAGCCTCGGGTCGCGAAAACCCCACAGATACGCAGTATTTT. Residues: CASSASGRENPTDTQYF.